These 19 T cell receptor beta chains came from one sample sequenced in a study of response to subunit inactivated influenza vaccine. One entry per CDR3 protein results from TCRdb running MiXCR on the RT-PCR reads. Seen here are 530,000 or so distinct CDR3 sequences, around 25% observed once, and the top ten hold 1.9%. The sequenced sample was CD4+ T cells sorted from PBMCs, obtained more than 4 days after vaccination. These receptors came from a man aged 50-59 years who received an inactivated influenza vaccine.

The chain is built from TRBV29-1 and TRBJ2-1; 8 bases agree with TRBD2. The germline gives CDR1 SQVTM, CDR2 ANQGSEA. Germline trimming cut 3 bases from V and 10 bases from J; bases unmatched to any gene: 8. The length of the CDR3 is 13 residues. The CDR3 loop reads CSVDFGGAHEQFF. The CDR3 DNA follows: TGCAGCGTTGATTTCGGGGGGGCACACGAGCAGTTCTTC.

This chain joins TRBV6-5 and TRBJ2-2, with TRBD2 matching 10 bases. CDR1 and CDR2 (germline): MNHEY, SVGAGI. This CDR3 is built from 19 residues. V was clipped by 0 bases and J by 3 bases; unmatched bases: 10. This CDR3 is CASSYSTSSGSSYTGELFF. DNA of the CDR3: TGTGCCAGCAGTTACTCGACTTCTAGCGGGAGTTCGTACACCGGGGAGCTGTTTTTT.

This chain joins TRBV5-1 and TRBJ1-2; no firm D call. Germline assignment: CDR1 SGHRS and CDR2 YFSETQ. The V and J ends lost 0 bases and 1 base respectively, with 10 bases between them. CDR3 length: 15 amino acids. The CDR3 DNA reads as TGCGCCAGCAGCTTGGGGCAGGCCTTTAACTATGGCTACACCTTC. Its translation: CASSLGQAFNYGYTF.

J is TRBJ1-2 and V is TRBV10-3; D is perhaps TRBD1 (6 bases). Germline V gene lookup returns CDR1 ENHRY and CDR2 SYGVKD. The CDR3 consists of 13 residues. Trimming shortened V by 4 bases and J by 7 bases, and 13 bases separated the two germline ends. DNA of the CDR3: TGTGCCATCAGTGGGCTGGGGGGGCCTGGCTACACCTTC. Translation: CAISGLGGPGYTF.

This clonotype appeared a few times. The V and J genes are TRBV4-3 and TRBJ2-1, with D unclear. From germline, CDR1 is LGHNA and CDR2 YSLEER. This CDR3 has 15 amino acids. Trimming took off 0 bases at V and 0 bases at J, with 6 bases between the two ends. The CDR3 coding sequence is TGCGCCAGCAGCCAAGATCTTGGCTCCTACAATGAGCAGTTCTTC. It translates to CASSQDLGSYNEQFF.

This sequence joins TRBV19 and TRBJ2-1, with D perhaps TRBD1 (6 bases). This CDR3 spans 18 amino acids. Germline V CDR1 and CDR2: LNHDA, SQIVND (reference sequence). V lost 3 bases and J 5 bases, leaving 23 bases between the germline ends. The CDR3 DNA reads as TGTGCCAGTAGTATCAAGGGGCGTTGGACAGTGTGTAACAATGAGCAGTTCTTC. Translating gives CASSIKGRWTVCNNEQFF.

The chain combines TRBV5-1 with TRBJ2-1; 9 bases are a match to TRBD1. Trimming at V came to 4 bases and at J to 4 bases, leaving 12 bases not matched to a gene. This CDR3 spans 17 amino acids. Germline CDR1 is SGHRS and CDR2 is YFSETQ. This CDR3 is CASSRSRAGTGYNEQFF. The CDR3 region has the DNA TGCGCCAGCAGCCGTAGTCGAGCCGGGACAGGGTACAATGAGCAGTTCTTC.

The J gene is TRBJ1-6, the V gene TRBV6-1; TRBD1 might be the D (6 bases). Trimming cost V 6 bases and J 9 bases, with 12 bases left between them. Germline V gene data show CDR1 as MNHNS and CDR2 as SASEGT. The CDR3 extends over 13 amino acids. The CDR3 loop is CASRETGSSPLHF. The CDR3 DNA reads TGTGCCAGCAGGGAAACAGGGAGTTCACCCCTCCACTTT.

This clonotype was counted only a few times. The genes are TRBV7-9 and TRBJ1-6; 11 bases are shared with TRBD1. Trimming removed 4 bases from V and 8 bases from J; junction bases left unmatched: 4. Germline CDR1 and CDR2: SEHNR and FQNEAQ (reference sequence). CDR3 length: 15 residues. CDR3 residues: CASSSWTGGDSPLHF. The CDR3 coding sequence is TGTGCCAGCAGCTCCTGGACAGGGGGCGATTCACCCCTCCACTTT.

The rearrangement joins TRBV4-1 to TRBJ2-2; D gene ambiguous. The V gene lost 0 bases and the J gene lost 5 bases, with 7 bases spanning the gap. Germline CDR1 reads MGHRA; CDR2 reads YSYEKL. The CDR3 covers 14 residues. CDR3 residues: CASSQEIATGELFF. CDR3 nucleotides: TGCGCCAGCAGCCAAGAGATAGCTACCGGGGAGCTGTTTTTT.

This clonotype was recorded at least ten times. As DNA, the CDR3 is TGCAGTGCTAGTTATATAAGTGAAGCTTTCTTT. Translating it yields CSASYISEAFF. The chain employs TRBV20-1 and TRBJ1-1, with D unresolved. This CDR3 has 11 amino acids. V lost 3 bases to trimming and J lost 7 bases, with 9 bases between them. Germline CDR1 and CDR2: DFQATT and SNEGSKA (reference sequence).

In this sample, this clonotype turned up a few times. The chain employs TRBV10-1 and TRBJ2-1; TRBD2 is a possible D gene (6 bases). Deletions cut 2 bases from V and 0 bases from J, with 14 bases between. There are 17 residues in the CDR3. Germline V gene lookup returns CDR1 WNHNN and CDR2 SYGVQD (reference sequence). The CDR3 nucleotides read TGCGCCAGCAGTGAGGTACTAGGAGGGTCCTCCTACAATGAGCAGTTCTTC. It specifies CASSEVLGGSSYNEQFF.

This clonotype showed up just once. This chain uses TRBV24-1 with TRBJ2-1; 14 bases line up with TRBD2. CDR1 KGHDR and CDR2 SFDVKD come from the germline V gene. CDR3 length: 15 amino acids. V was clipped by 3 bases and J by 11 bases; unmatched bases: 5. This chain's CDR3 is CATSDGTSGGKQQFF. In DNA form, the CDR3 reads TGTGCCACCAGTGATGGGACTAGCGGGGGTAAACAGCAGTTCTTC.

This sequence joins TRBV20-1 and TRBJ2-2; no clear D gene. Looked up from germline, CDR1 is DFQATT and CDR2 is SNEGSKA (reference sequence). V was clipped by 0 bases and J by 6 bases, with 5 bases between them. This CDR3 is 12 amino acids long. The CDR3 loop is CSARDLPGELFF. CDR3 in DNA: TGCAGTGCTAGAGATCTCCCCGGGGAGCTGTTTTTT.

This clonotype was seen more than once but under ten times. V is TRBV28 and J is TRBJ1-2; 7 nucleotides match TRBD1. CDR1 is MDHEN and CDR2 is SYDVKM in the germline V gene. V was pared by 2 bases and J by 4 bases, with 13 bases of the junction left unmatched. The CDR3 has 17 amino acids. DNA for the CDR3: TGTGCCAGCAGTTTAAGAGGCGTCCGGGACAGAGTCTATGGCTACACCTTC. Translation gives CASSLRGVRDRVYGYTF.

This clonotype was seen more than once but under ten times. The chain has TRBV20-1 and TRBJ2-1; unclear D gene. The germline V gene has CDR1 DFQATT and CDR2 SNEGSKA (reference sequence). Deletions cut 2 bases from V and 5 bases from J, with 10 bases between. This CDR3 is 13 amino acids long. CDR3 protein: CSARLGLDNEQFF. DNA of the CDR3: TGCAGTGCTAGACTCGGGCTTGACAATGAGCAGTTCTTC.

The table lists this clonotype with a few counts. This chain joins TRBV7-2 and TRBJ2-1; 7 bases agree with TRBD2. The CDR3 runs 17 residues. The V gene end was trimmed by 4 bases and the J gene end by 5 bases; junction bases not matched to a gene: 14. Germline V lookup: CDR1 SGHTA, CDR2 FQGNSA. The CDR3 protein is CASSSLSISGTNNEQFF. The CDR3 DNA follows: TGTGCCAGCAGCTCTCTTAGTATCAGCGGGACGAACAATGAGCAGTTCTTC. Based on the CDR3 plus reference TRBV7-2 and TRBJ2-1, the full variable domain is GAGVSQSPSNKVTEKGKDVELRCDPISGHTALYWYRQSLGQGLEFLIYFQGNSAPDKSGLPSDRFSAERTGGSVSTLTIQRTQQEDSAVYLCASSSLSISGTNNEQFFGPGTRLTVL.

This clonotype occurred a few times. CDR3 sequence reads: CASSPLTGGGYNEQFF. CDR3 sequence (DNA): TGCGCCAGCAGCCCCCTTACGGGGGGCGGCTACAATGAGCAGTTCTTC. The V and J genes are TRBV5-1 and TRBJ2-1; tentative D call: TRBD2 (7 bases). Germline CDR1 SGHRS, CDR2 YFSETQ. The CDR3 is 16 amino acids. The V end lost 4 bases, the J end lost 3 bases, and 17 bases lay between the germline ends.

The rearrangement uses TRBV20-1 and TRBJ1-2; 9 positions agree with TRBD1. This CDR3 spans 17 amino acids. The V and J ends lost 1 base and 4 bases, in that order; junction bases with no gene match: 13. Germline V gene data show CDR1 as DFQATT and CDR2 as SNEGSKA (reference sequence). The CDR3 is CSARAEAGTGISYGYTF. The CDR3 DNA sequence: TGCAGTGCTAGAGCTGAGGCCGGGACAGGGATATCCTATGGCTACACCTTC.